This T cell receptor beta chain was observed in a study of blood T cell repertoires in COVID-19. As handled by the study authors: Nucleated cell counts were estimated from reference gene primer amplification. Here immunoSEQ multiplex PCR was the method, and the copy in TCRdb shows in-frame clones only, minus some. The V and J calls and clone size come from that table; D and trimming were worked out from the DNA. The data show approximately 270,000 clones, roughly four fifths seen once. Germline CDR1 reads GTSNPN; CDR2 reads SVGIG (reference sequence). Trimming took off 5 bases at V and 3 bases at J, with 14 bases between the two ends. The CDR3 sequence is 14 residues long.

Sequencing used peripheral blood. The J gene is TRBJ1-5, the V gene TRBV30; the D gene is possibly TRBD1 (6 bases). The clonotype was recovered from an elderly man with acute or convalescent COVID-19. CDR3 sequence (DNA): TGTGCCTGGTCTCCACCAGGGGACAATCAGCCCCAGCATTTT. Translated, it gives CAWSPPGDNQPQHF.